This is a list of T cell receptor beta chains from one sample in a study of CD4 T cells in relation to SARS-CoV-2 and coronaviruses. The data were produced by immunoSEQ multiplex PCR, yet TCRdb's version contains in-frame clones alone and is incomplete. The sample has about 39,000 clones, about 80% seen once. These receptors' antigens are unknown. The sample taken for sequencing was naive CD4+ T cells from PBMCs, cultured in vitro. Every receptor here comes from an adult with COVID-19. Each CDR3 is given with its conserved first and last residue. A D gene is named only where the DNA matches it firmly. Expanded clones are given a class, and other clones once, few, many or no size at all.

d_call,v_call,j_call,clone_size,cdr3_length,cdr3_nt,cdr3_aa
NA,TRBV7-2,TRBJ2-7,NA,13,TGTGCCAGCAGCCACGGCACCTCCTACGAGCAGTACTTC,CASSHGTSYEQYF
NA,TRBV24-1,TRBJ2-2,NA,12,TGTGCCACTTCCTGGGGCACCGGGGAGCTGTTTTTT,CATSWGTGELFF
TRBD1,TRBV7-9,TRBJ1-2,NA,18,TGTGCCAGCAGATCCACCCCGGGACAGCAGCTAACTAACTATGGCTACACCTTC,CASRSTPGQQLTNYGYTF
NA,TRBV28,TRBJ2-5,NA,19,TGTGCCAGCAGTTTCGTTTCCGGGGGAAGCCTTGTCGCCACAGAGACCCAGTACTTC,CASSFVSGGSLVATETQYF
NA,TRBV5-6,TRBJ2-7,NA,11,TGTGCCAGCAGCTTCGTAGACGAGCAGTACTTC,CASSFVDEQYF
NA,TRBV18,TRBJ1-4,few,13,TGTGCCAGCTCACCCTCACCGGACGAAAAACTGTTTTTT,CASSPSPDEKLFF
NA,TRBV18,TRBJ1-3,NA,13,TGTGCCGCATCCCGGACAATAGGAAACACCATATATTTT,CAASRTIGNTIYF
NA,TRBV28,TRBJ2-3,once,15,TGTGCCAGCAGACCTTCTAGGACAGCCCCAGATACGCAGTATTTT,CASRPSRTAPDTQYF
TRBD2,TRBV2,TRBJ2-1,NA,14,TGTGCCAGCAAGAGCGGGAGTAACTACAATGAGCAGTTCTTC,CASKSGSNYNEQFF
NA,TRBV20-1,TRBJ2-1,NA,14,TGCAGTGCTAGTGCGAGTAAGTTACTCAATGAGCAGTTCTTC,CSASASKLLNEQFF
TRBD2,TRBV5-5,TRBJ2-3,NA,17,TGTGCCAGCAGCAGCCTTTTTGGCGGGAGTGGTCCAGATACGCAGTATTTT,CASSSLFGGSGPDTQYF
NA,TRBV7-3,TRBJ2-7,NA,16,TGTGCCAGCAGCTTACTCGGGGGCGGGAGTTTTTACGAGCAGTACTTC,CASSLLGGGSFYEQYF
TRBD2,TRBV11-2,TRBJ2-7,NA,18,TGTGCCAGCAGCTCGACTTACCGGACTAGCGGGAGGCGGTACGAGCAGTACTTC,CASSSTYRTSGRRYEQYF
NA,TRBV11-2,TRBJ2-7,NA,11,TGTGCCAGCGCCGGGGTCTACGAGCAGTACTTC,CASAGVYEQYF
NA,TRBV6-2/TRBV6-3,TRBJ2-7,NA,15,TGTGCCAGCAGTTTCGCAGGGGCGGCCTCCTACGAGCAGTACTTC,CASSFAGAASYEQYF
NA,TRBV7-2,TRBJ1-2,NA,12,TGTGCCAGCAGCCCTTGGGCCTATGGCTACACCTTC,CASSPWAYGYTF